Given below is one T cell receptor (beta chain) in context. Its target antigen remains unknown. Base qualities are not recorded, but no much larger clone differs from it by a single base. This specimen comes from a study of shared clonotypes between healthy human individuals (TCRdb year 2020). Regarding the study in general: A couple of women and a few men aged 18 to 49 years were included in the cohort. Per donor, three plates each were used for CD4 naive and CD4 memory, two for CD8 naive, and one for CD8 memory. To increase sequencing depth and limit assay-specific biases, different laboratories used diverse techniques to prepare libraries and sequence TCR repertoires. The study deeply sequenced blood TCR repertoires of about 5 healthy adults to estimate repertoire size and the extent of clonotype sharing between individuals. Per donor, leukapheresis produced somewhere between about 0.85 and 10 billion PBMCs.

The study at large found these results: Because the study included a small number of donors, the genetic and exposure-history diversity represented was limited. Approximately 5% of naive CD4, around 3.5% of naive CD8, about 2.5% of memory CD4, and about 0.4% of memory CD8 clonotypes were shared across several donors. Pairwise subsampling indicated that sequencing depth was expected to affect the degree of clonotype sharing among donors. Even with the large sequencing depth, rarefaction of the sorted-subset datasets indicated that sequencing was incomplete. Higher generation probabilities were observed for clonotypes shared by all four sorted-subset donors than for non-shared clonotypes. Sampling was limited to blood, and TCR repertoires in tissue likely differ from TCR repertoires in blood. Naive subsets generally had larger estimated clonotype richness than memory subsets.

Using the deep immunoSEQ assay, multiplex PCR amplified TCR CDR3 regions from genomic DNA. Genomic DNA extracted from each cell subset was distributed evenly over all wells of several immunoSEQ 96-well plates, and each plate served as one replicate. For sorted subsets, around 200 ng genomic DNA, equal to some 30,000 T cell genomes, was loaded into each replicate PCR. Purified libraries were quantified with a Qubit 3.0 fluorometer, sized on a Bioanalyzer 2100, and re-quantified with the KAPA Library Quantification kit. Every immunoSEQ 96-well plate was sequenced on a separate single-read 150-cycle Illumina NextSeq 550 flow cell. From the authors' description of their analysis: Because the immunoSEQ output held only junctional sequences and lacked quality scores, the filtering could not match the filtering applied to full-length reads. Sequences were annotated with PyIR, a Python wrapper for IgBLAST v1.9, and V/J genes and CDR3 were assigned using IMGT germline references. Reads were filtered out if the reads had weak V/J assignments (E-value above 1e-6), no CDR3, stop codons, out-of-frame junctions, or ambiguous translated residues. A V3J clonotype was defined by an identical inferred V gene, J gene, and CDR3 amino acid sequence. The percentage overlap between two repertoires was calculated by dividing the number of shared unique clonotypes by the size of the smaller repertoire. Richness of each repertoire was evaluated using RTK rarefaction, the Chao1 estimator, and Recon v2.1 estimates of unobserved clonotypes. Generation probabilities were computed with OLGA for all TCRbeta clonotypes obtained by the gDNA method from several donors. TCRdb obtained this table from immuneACCESS and retained in-frame rearrangements with V and J assigned. These tables miss some clones; where compared with another copy, unresolved V genes account for less than half of the shortfall, and the remainder is unexplained. The DNA was the basis for D and trimming; V, J and clone size are from that table. Recorded for this sample are 2 million to 3 million clones; more than 90% of them occurred a single time. The top ten clonotypes cover around 0.14% of the sample.

Healthy HIV-negative adults with no recently reported acute infections or vaccinations were included as donors. All donors were Caucasian adults living in Nashville, Tennessee, USA. CD4+ T cells were enriched through magnetic negative selection, after which naive cells were positively selected on CD45RA and the remaining negative fraction served as the memory subset. Blood was collected by leukapheresis, and PBMCs were isolated by Ficoll-Histopaque density gradient centrifugation and then cryopreserved in liquid nitrogen vapor phase. Analytical flow cytometry was used to check the purity and quantity of each magnetically sorted T cell population. Genomic DNA was isolated from every sorted fraction and measured by UV absorbance on a Nanodrop 2000c. As encoded in the germline V gene (reference sequence), CDR1 is LNHDA while CDR2 is SQIVND. The CDR3 numbers 15 residues from cysteine through phenylalanine. Left in the record is the CDR3 DNA by itself, 45 bases read in frame from the first base. V and J are trimmed by 2 bases and 6 bases, and the gene matches miss 7 bases of the junction.

The chain was built from TRBV19 and TRBJ2-1; TRBD1 agrees with 7 junctional bases. The material sequenced was naive CD4+ T cells sorted from blood. Explained via the paper, the cell subset or site label denotes: CD45RA+ positively selected. This clonotype originated in a man aged 18 to 29 in good health. The CDR3 sequence is CASSIRGQVSNEQFF. The sequenced DNA: TGTGCCAGTAGTATAAGAGGACAGGTGAGCAATGAGCAGTTCTTC.